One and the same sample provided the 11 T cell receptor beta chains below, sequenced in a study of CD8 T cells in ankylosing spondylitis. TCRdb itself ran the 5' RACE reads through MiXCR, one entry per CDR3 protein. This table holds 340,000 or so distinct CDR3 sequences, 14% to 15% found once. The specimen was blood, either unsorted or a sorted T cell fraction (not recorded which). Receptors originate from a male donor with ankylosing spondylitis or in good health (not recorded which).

CDR3 sequence reads: CASSLAAVTDTQYF. The DNA for the CDR3 is TGCGCCAGCAGCTTGGCAGCGGTTACAGATACGCAGTATTTT. This chain connects TRBV5-1 to TRBJ2-3, with a tentative D call TRBD2 (5 bases). CDR3 length: 14 residues. Germline assignment: CDR1 SGHRS and CDR2 YFSETQ. V lost 0 bases and J lost 3, with 8 bases in between.

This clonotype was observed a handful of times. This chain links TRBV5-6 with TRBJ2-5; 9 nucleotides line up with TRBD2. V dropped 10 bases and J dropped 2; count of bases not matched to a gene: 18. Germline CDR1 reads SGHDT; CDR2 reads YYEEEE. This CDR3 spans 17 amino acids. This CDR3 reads CARNEASGTEGQETQYF. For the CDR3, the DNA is TGTGCCCGAAATGAGGCTAGCGGGACCGAGGGACAAGAGACCCAGTACTTC.

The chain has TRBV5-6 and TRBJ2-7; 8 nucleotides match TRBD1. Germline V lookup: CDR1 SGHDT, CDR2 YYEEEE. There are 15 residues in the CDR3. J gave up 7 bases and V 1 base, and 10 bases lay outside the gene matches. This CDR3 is CASSLPGGAPREQYF. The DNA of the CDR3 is TGTGCCAGCAGCTTGCCAGGGGGCGCCCCGAGGGAGCAGTACTTC.

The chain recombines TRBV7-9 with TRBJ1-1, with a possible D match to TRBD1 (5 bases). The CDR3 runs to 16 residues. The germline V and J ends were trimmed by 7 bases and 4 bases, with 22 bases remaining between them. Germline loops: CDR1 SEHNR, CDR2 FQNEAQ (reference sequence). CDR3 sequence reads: CASTSLGSGEGTEAFF. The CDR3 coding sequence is TGTGCCAGCACCTCCCTCGGGTCGGGGGAAGGCACTGAAGCTTTCTTT. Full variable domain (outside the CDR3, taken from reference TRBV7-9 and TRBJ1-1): DTGVSQNPRHKITKRGQNVTFRCDPISEHNRLYWYRQTLGQGPEFLTYFQNEAQLEKSRLLSDRFSAERPKGSFSTLEIQRTEQGDSAMYLCASTSLGSGEGTEAFFGQGTRLTVV.

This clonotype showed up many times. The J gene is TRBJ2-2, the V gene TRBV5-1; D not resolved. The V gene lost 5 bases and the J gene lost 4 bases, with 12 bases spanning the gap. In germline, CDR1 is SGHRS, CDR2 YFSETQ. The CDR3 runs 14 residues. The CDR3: CASSIFRSTGELFF. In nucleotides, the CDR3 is TGCGCCAGCAGTATCTTCCGATCCACCGGGGAGCTGTTTTTT.

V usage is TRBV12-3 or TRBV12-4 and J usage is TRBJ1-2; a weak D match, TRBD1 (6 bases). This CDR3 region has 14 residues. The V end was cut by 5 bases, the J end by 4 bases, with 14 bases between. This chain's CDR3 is CASSQGSQFYGYTF. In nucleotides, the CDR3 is TGTGCCAGCAGTCAGGGGTCCCAATTCTATGGCTACACCTTC.

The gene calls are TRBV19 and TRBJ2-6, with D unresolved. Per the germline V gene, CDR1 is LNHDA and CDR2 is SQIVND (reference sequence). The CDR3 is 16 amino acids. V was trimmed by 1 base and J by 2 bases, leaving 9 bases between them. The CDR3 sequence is CASSIARVTGANVLTF. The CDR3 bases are TGTGCCAGTAGTATAGCCCGGGTTACTGGGGCCAACGTCCTGACTTTC. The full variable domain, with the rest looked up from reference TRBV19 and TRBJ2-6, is DGGITQSPKYLFRKEGQNVTLSCEQNLNHDAMYWYRQDPGQGLRLIYYSQIVNDFQKGDIAEGYSVSREKKESFPLTVTSAQKNPTAFYLCASSIARVTGANVLTFGAGSRLTVL.

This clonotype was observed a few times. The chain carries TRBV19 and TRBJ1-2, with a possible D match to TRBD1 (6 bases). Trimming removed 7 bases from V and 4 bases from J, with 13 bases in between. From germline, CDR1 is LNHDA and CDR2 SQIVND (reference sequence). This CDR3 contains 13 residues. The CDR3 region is CASTRDNFYGYTF. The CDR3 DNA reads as TGTGCCAGTACGCGGGACAACTTCTATGGCTACACCTTC.

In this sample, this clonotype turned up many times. The CDR3 nucleotides read TGTGCCAGCAGTCCCAATCGACTAGCGGGGGCCTACAATGAGCAGTTCTTC. Residues: CASSPNRLAGAYNEQFF. The chain links TRBV12-3 or TRBV12-4 to TRBJ2-1; 12 bases fit TRBD2. Trimming at V came to 5 bases and at J to 2 bases, leaving 7 bases not matched to a gene. The CDR3 contains 17 residues.

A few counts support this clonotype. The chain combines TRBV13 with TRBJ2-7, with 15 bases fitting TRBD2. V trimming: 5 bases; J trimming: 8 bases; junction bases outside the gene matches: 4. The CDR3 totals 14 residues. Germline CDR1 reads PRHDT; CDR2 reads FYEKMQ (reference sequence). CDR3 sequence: CASSDGLAGGKQYF. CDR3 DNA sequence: TGTGCCAGCAGCGACGGACTAGCGGGAGGGAAGCAGTACTTC.

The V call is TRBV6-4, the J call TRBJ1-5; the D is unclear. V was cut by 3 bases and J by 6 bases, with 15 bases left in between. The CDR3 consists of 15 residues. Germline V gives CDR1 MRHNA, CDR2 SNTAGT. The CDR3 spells CASSEFLRVGQPQHF. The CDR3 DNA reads TGTGCCAGCAGTGAGTTCCTTAGAGTGGGTCAGCCCCAGCATTTT.